This passage covers 25 T cell receptor beta chains from one sample sequenced in a study of blood T cell repertoires in COVID-19. The assay was immunoSEQ multiplex PCR, and TCRdb's table has in-frame clones only and misses some. The sample carries around 130,000 clones, roughly nine tenths recorded once. The sequenced sample consisted of peripheral blood. The receptors were sampled from a man in his 70s with active or convalescent COVID-19.

J is TRBJ2-2 and V is TRBV19, with D tentatively TRBD1 (6 bases). V lost 5 bases to trimming and J lost 5 bases, with 15 bases between them. The CDR3 covers 15 residues. Germline values: CDR1 LNHDA, CDR2 SQIVND (reference sequence). CDR3 residues: CASSLPGHWTGELFF. In DNA form, the CDR3 reads TGTGCCAGTAGTCTCCCGGGACATTGGACCGGGGAGCTGTTTTTT. The variable domain in full, with the rest retrieved from reference TRBV19 and TRBJ2-2, is DGGITQSPKYLFRKEGQNVTLSCEQNLNHDAMYWYRQDPGQGLRLIYYSQIVNDFQKGDIAEGYSVSREKKESFPLTVTSAQKNPTAFYLCASSLPGHWTGELFFGEGSRLTVL.

This chain connects TRBV5-1 to TRBJ2-1; 8 positions agree with TRBD2. After removal of 4 bases from V and 14 bases from J, the junction contained 17 bases not matched to a gene. CDR1 and CDR2 from the germline V gene are SGHRS and YFSETQ. The CDR3 is 15 residues long. The DNA of the CDR3 is TGCGCCAGCAGCCCCCGGGGTAGCGGGACCCTCGAGGAGTTCTTC. It encodes CASSPRGSGTLEEFF.

This chain joins TRBV29-1 and TRBJ2-3; maybe TRBD2 (5 bases). The V and J ends lost 4 bases and 0 bases respectively, with 11 bases between them. Per germline, CDR1 SQVTM and CDR2 ANQGSEA. This CDR3 is built from 14 residues. The CDR3 coding sequence is TGCAGCGTTGTCACGGGGTATAGCACAGATACGCAGTATTTT. It yields the protein CSVVTGYSTDTQYF.

The chain combines TRBV24-1 with TRBJ2-3, with 7 bases lining up with TRBD1. V was clipped by 4 bases and J by 1 base; unmatched bases: 13. Germline-derived CDR1 and CDR2 are KGHDR and SFDVKD. The CDR3 is 18 residues long. CDR3 nucleotide sequence: TGTGCCACCAGTGACCTTACGACAGGGAAGGGTGGCACAGATACGCAGTATTTT. Its translation is CATSDLTTGKGGTDTQYF.

The J gene is TRBJ2-3, the V gene TRBV10-3, with 9 bases matching TRBD1. Germline V gene sequence: CDR1 ENHRY, CDR2 SYGVKD. This CDR3 has 14 amino acids. After removal of 3 bases from V and 5 bases from J, the junction contained 3 bases not matched to a gene. The CDR3, as DNA: TGTGCCATCAGTGATTTGGACAGGGGAGATACGCAGTATTTT. Its protein is CAISDLDRGDTQYF.

J is TRBJ1-1 and V is TRBV3-1 (or the pseudogene TRBV3-2), with D uncertain. CDR3 size: 13 residues. V was pared by 4 bases and J by 2 bases, with 8 bases between. The V gene's germline CDR1 is LGHDT and CDR2 YNNKEL (reference sequence). The CDR3 spells CASSPQLNTEAFF. DNA of the CDR3: TGTGCCAGCAGCCCACAACTAAACACTGAAGCTTTCTTT.

This chain links TRBV5-4 with TRBJ2-1, with 8 nucleotides matching TRBD2. V gave up 6 bases and J gave up 4 bases; unmatched junction bases: 12. The germline CDR1 and CDR2 sequences are SGHNT and YYREEE (reference sequence). This CDR3 contains 16 residues. The CDR3 DNA is TGTGCCAGCACCTCAAGTGGTAGCGGGGTTTACAATGAGCAGTTCTTC. This gives the protein CASTSSGSGVYNEQFF.

This clone was observed a single time. The chain employs TRBV27 and TRBJ1-2; 7 bases align to TRBD1. CDR1 is MNHEY, CDR2 SMNVEV, per germline (reference sequence). CDR3 length: 15 residues. Trimming removed 0 bases from V and 0 bases from J; junction bases left unmatched: 1. The CDR3 DNA sequence: TGTGCCAGCAGTTTATCAGGGGGCCCTAACTATGGCTACACCTTC. As protein: CASSLSGGPNYGYTF.

The CDR3 nucleotides read TGTGCCAGCAGCTTAGTCAGCCAGGGAGGCTCCTACGAGCAGTACTTC. As protein: CASSLVSQGGSYEQYF. V is TRBV7-8 and J is TRBJ2-7, with a weak D call TRBD2 (6 bases). This CDR3 region has 16 residues. Germline lookup yields CDR1 SGHVS and CDR2 FQNEAQ. V was shortened by 1 base and J by 0 bases, with 13 bases between the two germline ends.

The chain is built from TRBV4-2 and TRBJ1-2; D is ambiguous. The CDR3 totals 15 residues. Germline assignment: CDR1 LGHNA and CDR2 YNFKEQ. Between the trimmed V and J ends, which lost 7 bases and 1 base, there was a span of 16 bases. The CDR3 loop reads CASTRSRTVNYGYTF. CDR3 nucleotides: TGTGCCAGCACCAGAAGCCGGACTGTTAACTATGGCTACACCTTC.

The rearrangement links TRBV5-1 to TRBJ1-1, with D perhaps matching TRBD1 (5 bases). The CDR3 is 14 residues long. CDR1 is SGHRS, CDR2 YFSETQ, per germline. The V end lost 0 bases, the J end lost 4 bases, and 10 bases lay between the germline ends. Written as DNA, the CDR3 is TGCGCCAGCAGCTTGGAGGGGTACGGCACTGAAGCTTTCTTT. Amino acids: CASSLEGYGTEAFF.

V is TRBV7-6 and J is TRBJ2-1; TRBD1 matches 11 bases. CDR3 length equals 18 residues. Germline V gives CDR1 SGHVS, CDR2 FNYEAQ. Trimming at V came to 7 bases and at J to 0 bases, leaving 11 bases not matched to a gene. The CDR3 DNA reads as TGTGCCAGCACCAGGGACAGGGGGGATTTTAGCTCCTACAATGAGCAGTTCTTC. This translates into CASTRDRGDFSSYNEQFF.

A word on this clone: The same CDR3 can be traced to other DNA sequences in this sample. The J gene is TRBJ2-1, the V gene TRBV19; weak D call: TRBD2 (6 bases). The CDR3 has 15 residues. V gave up 0 bases and J gave up 0 bases, with 6 bases separating them. Germline CDR1 reads LNHDA; CDR2 reads SQIVND (reference sequence). As DNA, the CDR3 is TGTGCCAGTAGTATAGACGGGAGCTCCTACAATGAGCAGTTCTTC. Protein product: CASSIDGSSYNEQFF. Using reference TRBV19 and TRBJ2-1 for the parts outside the CDR3, the full variable domain is DGGITQSPKYLFRKEGQNVTLSCEQNLNHDAMYWYRQDPGQGLRLIYYSQIVNDFQKGDIAEGYSVSREKKESFPLTVTSAQKNPTAFYLCASSIDGSSYNEQFFGPGTRLTVL.

The gene calls are TRBV15 and TRBJ1-3; 8 bases fit TRBD1. The trim removed 0 bases at V and 6 bases at J, leaving 10 bases unmatched. Germline CDR1 is LNHNV and CDR2 is YYDKDF (reference sequence). The CDR3 covers 17 residues. CDR3: CATSRDRFQGAENTIYF. In DNA, the CDR3 is TGTGCCACCAGCAGAGACCGCTTCCAGGGGGCTGAAAACACCATATATTTT.

V usage is TRBV2 and J usage is TRBJ2-3; D gene uncertain. The CDR3 covers 14 residues. The V end was cut by 6 bases, the J end by 0 bases, with 10 bases between. Looked up from germline, CDR1 is SNHLY and CDR2 is FYNNEI. CDR3 sequence reads: CASRASTSTDTQYF. CDR3 nucleotides: TGTGCCAGCAGAGCCTCAACTAGCACAGATACGCAGTATTTT.

The chain is built from TRBV18 and TRBJ2-7, with 7 nucleotides matching TRBD2. Germline V lookup: CDR1 KGHSH, CDR2 LQKENI. The CDR3 runs 14 residues. V was pared by 5 bases and J by 5 bases, with 9 bases of the junction left unmatched. The chain's CDR3 is CASSFGAGVDEQYF. CDR3 nucleotide sequence: TGTGCCAGCTCATTCGGCGCGGGAGTAGACGAGCAGTACTTC.

This clone appeared once. The chain uses TRBV6-4 and TRBJ1-1; no reliable D call. Per the germline V gene, CDR1 is MRHNA and CDR2 is SNTAGT. Trimming left V 8 bases short and J 1 base short, with 17 bases between. CDR3 length: 15 amino acids. The CDR3 spells CASQKEGSSNTEAFF. For the CDR3, the DNA is TGTGCCAGCCAAAAAGAGGGTTCCTCGAACACTGAAGCTTTCTTT.

The chain recombines TRBV12-3 or TRBV12-4 with TRBJ1-1, with D possibly being TRBD1 (5 bases). The CDR3 extends over 13 amino acids. Trimming removed 5 bases from V and 0 bases from J, with 7 bases in between. The DNA for the CDR3 is TGTGCCAGCAGTCTACAGGTGAACACTGAAGCTTTCTTT. Protein sequence: CASSLQVNTEAFF.

This rearrangement joins TRBV28 to TRBJ2-7, with D tentatively TRBD1 (5 bases). CDR1 MDHEN and CDR2 SYDVKM come from the germline V gene. Trimming cost V 5 bases and J 5 bases, with 19 bases left between them. The CDR3 extends over 15 amino acids. The CDR3 here is CASSPTLGVRDEQYF. As DNA, the CDR3 is TGTGCCAGCAGTCCCACCCTTGGGGTCAGGGACGAGCAGTACTTC.

The genes are TRBV3-1 (or the pseudogene TRBV3-2) and TRBJ2-3; 9 bases are a match to TRBD2. Germline CDR1 and CDR2: LGHDT and YNNKEL (reference sequence). Germline trimming cut 0 bases from V and 4 bases from J; bases unmatched to any gene: 2. The length of the CDR3 is 15 residues. The CDR3 loop is CASSQEGLASDTQYF. The CDR3 bases are TGTGCCAGCAGCCAAGAGGGACTAGCCTCAGATACGCAGTATTTT.

This clone was seen a handful of times. The gene calls are TRBV6-6 and TRBJ2-2; 9 nucleotides align to TRBD1. The trim removed 5 bases at V and 5 bases at J, leaving 6 bases unmatched. CDR3 length: 15 amino acids. The germline V gene has CDR1 MNHNY and CDR2 SVGAGI (reference sequence). This CDR3 is CASSPPTGGTGELFF. As DNA, the CDR3 is TGTGCCAGCAGTCCGCCGACAGGGGGTACCGGGGAGCTGTTTTTT.

The chain has TRBV21-1 and TRBJ1-5; the tabulated D call, TRBD1, remains unverified against the DNA. TRBV21-1 is termed a pseudogene. This CDR3 comprises 16 residues. The chain's CDR3 is CARRGQGGYSNQPQHF. DNA of the CDR3: TGTGCCAGAAGGGGACAGGGAGGGTATAGCAATCAGCCCCAGCATTTT.

J is TRBJ2-7 and V is TRBV19, with TRBD1 matching 9 bases. CDR1 is LNHDA and CDR2 is SQIVND in the germline V gene (reference sequence). The V and J ends lost 5 bases and 6 bases, in that order; junction bases with no gene match: 11. The CDR3 consists of 15 residues. The CDR3 loop is CASSDTPGQGFEQYF. CDR3 DNA: TGTGCCAGTAGTGACACACCGGGACAGGGTTTCGAGCAGTACTTC.

V gene TRBV19 combines with J gene TRBJ2-7; D is possibly TRBD2 (5 bases). Trimming took 6 bases from V and 0 from J, leaving 9 bases between them. CDR1 LNHDA and CDR2 SQIVND come from the germline V gene (reference sequence). This CDR3 is built from 13 residues. The DNA of the CDR3 is TGTGCCAGTAGGGGAGAATACTCCTACGAGCAGTACTTC. Amino acids: CASRGEYSYEQYF.

V and J are TRBV9 and TRBJ1-5; D unclear. This CDR3 region has 15 residues. Germline V lookup: CDR1 SGDLS, CDR2 YYNGEE. V lost 0 bases and J 0 bases, leaving 7 bases between the germline ends. The CDR3 DNA reads as TGTGCCAGCAGCGTAGACGGGAATAGCAATCAGCCCCAGCATTTT. Translated: CASSVDGNSNQPQHF.